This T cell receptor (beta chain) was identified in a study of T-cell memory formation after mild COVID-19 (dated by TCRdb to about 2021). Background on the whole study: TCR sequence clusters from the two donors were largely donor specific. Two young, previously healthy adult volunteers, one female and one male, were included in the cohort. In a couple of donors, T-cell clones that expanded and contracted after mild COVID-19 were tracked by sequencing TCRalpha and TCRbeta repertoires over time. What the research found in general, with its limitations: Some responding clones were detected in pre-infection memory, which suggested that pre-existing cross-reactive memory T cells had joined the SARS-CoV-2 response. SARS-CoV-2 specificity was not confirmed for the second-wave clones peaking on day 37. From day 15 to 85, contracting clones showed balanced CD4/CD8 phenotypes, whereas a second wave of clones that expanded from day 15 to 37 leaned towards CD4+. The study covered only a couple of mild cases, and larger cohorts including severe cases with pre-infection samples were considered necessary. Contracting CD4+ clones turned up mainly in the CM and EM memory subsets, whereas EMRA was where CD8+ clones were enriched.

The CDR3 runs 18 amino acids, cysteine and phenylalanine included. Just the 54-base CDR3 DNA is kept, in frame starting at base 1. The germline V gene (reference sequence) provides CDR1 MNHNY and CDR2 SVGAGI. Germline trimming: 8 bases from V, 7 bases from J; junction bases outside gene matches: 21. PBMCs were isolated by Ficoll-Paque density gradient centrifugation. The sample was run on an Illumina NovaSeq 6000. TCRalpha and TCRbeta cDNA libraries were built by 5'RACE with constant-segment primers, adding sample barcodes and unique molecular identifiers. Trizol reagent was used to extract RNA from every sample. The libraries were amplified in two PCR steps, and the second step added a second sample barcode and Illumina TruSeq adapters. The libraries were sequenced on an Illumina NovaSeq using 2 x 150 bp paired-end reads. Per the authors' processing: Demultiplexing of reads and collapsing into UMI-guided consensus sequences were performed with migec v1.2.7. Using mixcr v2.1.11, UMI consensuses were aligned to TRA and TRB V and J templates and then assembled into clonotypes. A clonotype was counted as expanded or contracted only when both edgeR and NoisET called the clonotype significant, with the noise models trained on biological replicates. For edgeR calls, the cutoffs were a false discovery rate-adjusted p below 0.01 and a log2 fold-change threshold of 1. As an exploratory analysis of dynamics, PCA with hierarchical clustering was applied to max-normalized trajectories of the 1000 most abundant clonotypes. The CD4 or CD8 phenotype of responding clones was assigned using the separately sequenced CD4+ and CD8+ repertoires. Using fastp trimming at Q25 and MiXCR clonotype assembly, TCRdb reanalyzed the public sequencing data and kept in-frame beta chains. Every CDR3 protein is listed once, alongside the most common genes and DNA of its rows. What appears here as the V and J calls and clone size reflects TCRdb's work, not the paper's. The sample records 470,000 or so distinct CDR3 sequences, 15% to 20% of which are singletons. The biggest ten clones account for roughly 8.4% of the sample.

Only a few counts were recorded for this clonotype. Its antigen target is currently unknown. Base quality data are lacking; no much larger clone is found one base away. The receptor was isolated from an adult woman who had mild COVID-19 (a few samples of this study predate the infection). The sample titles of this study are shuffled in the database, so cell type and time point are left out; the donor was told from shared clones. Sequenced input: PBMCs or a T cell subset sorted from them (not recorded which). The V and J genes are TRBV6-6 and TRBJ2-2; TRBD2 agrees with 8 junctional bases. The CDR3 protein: CASEGLGSGGPLNGELFF. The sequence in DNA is TGTGCCAGCGAGGGGCTAGGATCGGGGGGGCCTTTGAACGGGGAGCTGTTTTTT.